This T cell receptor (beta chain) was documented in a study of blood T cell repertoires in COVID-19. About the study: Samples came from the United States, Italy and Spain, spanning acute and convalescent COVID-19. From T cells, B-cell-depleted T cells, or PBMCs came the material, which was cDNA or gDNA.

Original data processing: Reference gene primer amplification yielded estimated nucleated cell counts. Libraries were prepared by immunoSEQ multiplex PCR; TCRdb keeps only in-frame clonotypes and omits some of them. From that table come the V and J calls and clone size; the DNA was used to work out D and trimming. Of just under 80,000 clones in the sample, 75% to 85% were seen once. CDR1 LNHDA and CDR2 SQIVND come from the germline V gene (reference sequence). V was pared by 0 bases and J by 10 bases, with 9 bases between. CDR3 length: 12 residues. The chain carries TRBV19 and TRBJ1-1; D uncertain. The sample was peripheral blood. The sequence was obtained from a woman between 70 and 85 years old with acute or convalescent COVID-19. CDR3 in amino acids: CASSIDRGLAFF. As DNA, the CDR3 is TGTGCCAGTAGTATAGATCGGGGATTAGCTTTCTTT.